This T cell receptor (beta chain) was observed in a study of Tregs in tolerant kidney transplant recipients (dated by TCRdb to between 2018 and 2021). Background on the whole study: The transplants used related donors with nonmyeloablative bone marrow transplantation, and mixed chimerism in the human trials was transient. The study used TCRbeta sequencing to identify donor-specific regulatory T cells before combined kidney and bone marrow transplantation, then tracked those cells after transplant. Study-wide conclusions, independent of this receptor: Biological reproducibility was not examined directly, but technical replication error appeared to be minimal. Donor-specific Treg expansion exceeded global Treg expansion in tolerant patients, suggesting antigen-driven rather than nonspecific expansion. The study was limited by small patient numbers, and the findings need validation in larger populations and under other immunosuppression protocols. PCR primers changed over time for some patients, so nucleotide-level comparison across those patients' samples was not possible. The most biologically relevant and donor-specific TCRbeta repertoire appeared to be identified by expanding Tregs with activated donor B cells.

The CDR3 spans 15 residues, from the cysteine through the phenylalanine. This entry keeps only the CDR3 DNA: 45 bases, framed from base 1. V has 6 bases trimmed and J has 2 bases trimmed; junction bases matching no gene number 9. CDR1 and CDR2 are read off the germline V gene as MNHEY and SVGAGI. Comments on this clone: The antigen this receptor binds is unknown. Base qualities are missing; no much larger clone stands one base away.

For TCRbeta CDR3 sequencing, genomic DNA from the sorted cells was extracted using the QIAGEN DNeasy Blood and Tissue Kit. High-throughput TCRbeta CDR3 sequencing, which included PCR amplification with bias correction and internal controls, was done commercially through immunoSEQ. In the source study's methods: A unique productive TCRbeta sequence was defined by the CDR3 nucleotide sequence when primers matched, and otherwise by the CDR3 amino acid sequence together with the Vbeta and Jbeta genes. To correct for sorting error, sequences found in more than one sorted population at a frequency ratio of 2:1 or less were discarded, and the remaining shared sequences were assigned to the population with the higher frequency. Sequences were defined as donor-reactive when expanded at least 5-fold in CFSE-low cells versus unstimulated cells and present at a frequency of at least 0.01% in CFSE-low cells. Repertoire divergence was quantified by Jensen-Shannon divergence using the top 100 TCRbeta sequences ranked by frequency. For any sample with multiple sequencing runs, sorting error was corrected in each run separately before the runs were pooled. Held by TCRdb, this immuneACCESS table contains in-frame sequences only and omits some clones. Under half of the omission traces to an unresolved V gene where checked; the cause of the rest is unknown. That table gives V, J and clone size, and the DNA gave D and trimming. The sample table holds about 110,000 clones, of which 90% were seen once. The ten biggest clones cover around 0.35% of the sample.

The label giving this sample's time point can be read as: blood sample drawn before combined kidney and bone marrow transplant. Unstimulated Tregs (CD4+CD25+CD127-), CD4+ non-Tregs (CD4+CD25-), CD4 and CD8 cells were FACS-sorted from thawed PBMCs. The patients were several recipients of combined kidney and bone marrow transplants from the ITN036ST trial, and samples were available only from these trial subjects. Healthy control blood was processed to PBMCs by Ficoll density gradient and cryopreserved, and patient PBMCs were collected before and after transplant. This material consisted of CD4+ T cells from blood, taken before the transplant. The TCR sequence derives from a human donor who received a combined kidney and bone marrow transplant. Recombination linked TRBV6-5 to TRBJ1-1, with 7 bases in between that match TRBD1. The DNA sequence is TGTGCCAGCAGCCTCCAGGACAGGCCCAACACTGAAGCTTTCTTT. It translates as CASSLQDRPNTEAFF.